This TCR beta chain was retrieved from a study of cytomegalovirus exposure and HLA in healthy donors. Study findings and constraints: The authors later found HLA-associated TCR beta chains more clonally expanded than equally common others.

Vbeta (60) and Jbeta (13) primers were used in the PCR. TCRdb keeps only in-frame clones here, not all; method: immunoSEQ multiplex PCR. The sample shows 190,000 or so clones, 82% of them seen only once. With regard to this clone: Its antigen is currently unknown.

Per germline, CDR1 LGHNA and CDR2 YSLEER. Trimming removed 3 bases from V and 3 bases from J; junction bases left unmatched: 5. This CDR3 region has 15 residues. The sequencing input was PBMCs. The receptor was derived from a boy aged 2 to 10 in good health and CMV-seronegative. The chain uses TRBV4-3 and TRBJ1-2; 9 nucleotides agree with TRBD1. The CDR3 region is CASSQTGTGHYGYTF. The CDR3 DNA is TGCGCCAGCAGCCAGACCGGGACAGGGCACTATGGCTACACCTTC.